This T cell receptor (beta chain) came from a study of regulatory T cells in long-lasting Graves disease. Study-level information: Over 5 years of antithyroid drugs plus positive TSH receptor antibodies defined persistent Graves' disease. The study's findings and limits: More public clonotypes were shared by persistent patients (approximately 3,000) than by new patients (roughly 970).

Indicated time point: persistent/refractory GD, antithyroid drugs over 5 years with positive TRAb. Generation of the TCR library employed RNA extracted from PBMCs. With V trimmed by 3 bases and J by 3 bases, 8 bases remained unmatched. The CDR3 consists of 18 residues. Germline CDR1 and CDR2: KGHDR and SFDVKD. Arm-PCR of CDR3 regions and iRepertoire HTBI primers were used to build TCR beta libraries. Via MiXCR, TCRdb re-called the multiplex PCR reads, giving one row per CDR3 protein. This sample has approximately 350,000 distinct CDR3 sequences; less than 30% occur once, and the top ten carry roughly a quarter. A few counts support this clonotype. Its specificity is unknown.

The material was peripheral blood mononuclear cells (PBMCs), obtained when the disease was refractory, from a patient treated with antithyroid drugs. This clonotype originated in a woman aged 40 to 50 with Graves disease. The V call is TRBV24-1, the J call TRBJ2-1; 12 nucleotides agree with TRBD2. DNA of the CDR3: TGTGCCACCAGTGATCACGCCGGGACTAGCGGGTTCTACAATGAGCAGTTCTTC. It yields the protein CATSDHAGTSGFYNEQFF.